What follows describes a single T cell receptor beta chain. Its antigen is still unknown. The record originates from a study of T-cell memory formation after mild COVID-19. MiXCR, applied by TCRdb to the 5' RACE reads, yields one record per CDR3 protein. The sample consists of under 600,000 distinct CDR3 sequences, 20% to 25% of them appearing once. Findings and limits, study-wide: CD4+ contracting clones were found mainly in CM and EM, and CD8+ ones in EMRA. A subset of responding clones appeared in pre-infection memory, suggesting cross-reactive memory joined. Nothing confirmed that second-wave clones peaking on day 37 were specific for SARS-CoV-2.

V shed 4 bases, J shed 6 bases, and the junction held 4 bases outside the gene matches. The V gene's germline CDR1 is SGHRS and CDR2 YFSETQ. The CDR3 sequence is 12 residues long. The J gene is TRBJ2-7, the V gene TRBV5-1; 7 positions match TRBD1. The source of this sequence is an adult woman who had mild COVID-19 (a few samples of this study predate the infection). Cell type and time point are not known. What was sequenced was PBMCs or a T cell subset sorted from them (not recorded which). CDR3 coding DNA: TGCGCCAGCAGCCGACAGGGTCGCGAGCAGTACTTC. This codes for CASSRQGREQYF. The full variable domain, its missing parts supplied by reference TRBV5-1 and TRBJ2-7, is KAGVTQTPRYLIKTRGQQVTLSCSPISGHRSVSWYQQTPGQGLQFLFEYFSETQRNKGNFPGRFSGRQFSNSRSEMNVSTLELGDSALYLCASSRQGREQYFGPGTRLTVT.